Included here is one T cell receptor (beta chain) sequence, with context. Antigen unknown. These data originate in a study of T cells in localized non-small cell lung cancer. Overall study findings and caveats: Heterogeneity remains possible because sequencing was limited to only one tumor region. Density of T cells in blood, when higher, went with longer overall survival. Tumor trailed uninvolved adjacent lung in T cell clonality, which peaked there.

The CDR3 loop spans 16 amino acids. CDR1 is MNHNS, CDR2 SASEGT, per germline. V dropped 3 bases and J dropped 3 bases, with 16 bases sitting between them. Profiled with immunoSEQ multiplex PCR; TCRdb holds only in-frame clones, not every one. The sample includes tens of thousands of clones, about 80% of them seen just once. The receptor was derived from a man between 40 and 69 years old with stage I squamous cell lung carcinoma. Source: peripheral blood, taken before any cancer treatment. The chain couples TRBV6-1 to TRBJ2-3; D might be TRBD1 or TRBD2, each matching 5 bases. CDR3 nucleotides: TGTGCCAGCAGTGAGGGTCCCGGGACGAGTACAGATACGCAGTATTTT. This sequence encodes CASSEGPGTSTDTQYF.